One T cell receptor (beta chain) is described in this entry. Its antigen has not been determined. No much larger clone is present one base from it, and per-base qualities are unavailable. To be included, a participant needed at least one PBMC sample from before ART initiation plus at least two post-ART samples. Treatment was received in the United States of America by all participants with HIV. Cryopreserved samples of roughly 0.95-10 million PBMC were thawed and washed before DNA extraction. At the time of the earliest PBMC sample, participants with HIV were aged between about 20 and 55 years. PBMC samples were contributed by each participant from 1-4 timepoints before ART initiation and 2-8 timepoints after ART initiation, with a median of 7 samples. Serial HIV viral load, CD4+ T-cell count, ART history and demographic data were obtained for every participant. Genomic DNA was extracted from unsorted PBMC with a Qiagen kit on a QIAcube, processed in batches of 12 samples.

V sheds 5 bases and J sheds 1 base, leaving 8 bases between their ends. The CDR3 holds 13 amino acids from the cysteine to the phenylalanine. Only the CDR3 region is kept as DNA, spanning 39 bases read in frame from base 1. CDR1 KGHSH and CDR2 LQKENI were looked up in the germline V gene. This sample stems from a study of long-term antiretroviral therapy in people with HIV (dated by TCRdb to between 2020 and 2023). In the study overall: The earliest samples were collected approximately a decade before the 2015 WHO recommendation for immediate ART, a period when ART was typically delayed until CD4 counts fell. A retrospective serial study tested whether changes in peripheral blood TRB repertoire composition and diversity were associated with ART initiation and durable HIV suppression. The cohort contributed over 150 cryopreserved PBMC samples from about 29 adults with confirmed HIV infection, collected serially over a mean of around six years (range 1-12). Of the approximately 32 participants with HIV, 10 to 11 were female. No cross-contamination during QIAcube processing was seen in test extractions of a monoclonal T-cell line run alongside a few dozen polyclonal samples. Overall results and qualifications from the work: Starting ART was linked to a significant rise in TRB diversity, yet even after long-term ART the diversity remained significantly lower than in transplant donor controls. HIV repertoires had narrower CDR3 length ranges than controls, and the network structure suggested an antigen-experienced repertoire that shifted only slightly toward naive after ART. Expanded TRB clones identified before ART initiation dominated the repertoire at all time points, although this dominance fluctuated and declined in many PLHIV after ART. Limited PBMC availability meant only the TCR beta chain was sequenced, without alpha chain pairing. Inferences about post-ART repertoire changes were limited because no data were available on ART adherence, viral resistance or therapy changes. The samples span the years 2004 to 2017, and the ART regimens used may be less effective than current regimens. Because pre-ART samples had limited cell numbers, profiling was done on unsorted PBMC rather than on sorted CD4+ and CD8+ T cells.

The immunoSEQ hsTCRB v3.0 assay was used at survey level resolution to sequence the TRB variable region. The target sequencing depth for TRB was roughly 40,000-55,000 T-cell genomes per sample. TRB libraries were pooled and sequenced on an Illumina MiSeq using a v3 150-cycle kit. The original pipeline was this. Repertoire analysis was performed in R inside a reproducible Nextflow workflow that covered QC, data transformation and analysis. LymphoSeq2, an R package for exploring AIRR-Seq data, was used to implement custom analyses. Four samples that produced fewer than 5000 total TRB sequences were removed, so some 190 HIV repertoires were analyzed. Among the approximately 190 retained HIV repertoires, 55 to 60 were collected before ART initiation and 120 to 140 after ART initiation. Each repertoire was downsampled to 5000 TRB nucleotide sequences, and summary statistics were averaged across 100 downsampling iterations. TRB sequences were retained for analysis only if CDR3 regions of at least seven amino acids were present. Diversity was assessed using a clonality score derived from Shannon entropy and using the Gini coefficient. Repertoire networks linked the top 5000 CDR3 amino acid sequences whenever two sequences differed by an edit distance of one. GLIPH2 predicted antigen specificity groups and MHC restriction for TRB CDR3 amino acid sequences. CDR3 amino acid sequences were matched against VDJdb and McPAS-TCR to flag known CMV, EBV, HIV or tissue antigen associations. Pre-ART, post-ART and control groups were compared with Wilcoxon signed-rank tests and Holm-Bonferroni correction. Sourced from immuneACCESS, this table was stored by TCRdb with only in-frame sequences that have V and J called. A share of the clones is absent; for the studies checked, an unresolved V gene accounts for under half, and the remainder has no known explanation. V, J and clone size were drawn from that table, and D and trimming were deduced from the DNA. Recorded for this sample are around 18,000 clones; around 87% of them occurred a single time. Of the sample, approximately 9.1% is held by the ten largest clones.

The source was unsorted PBMCs, collected 4.2 years after starting antiretroviral therapy. The chain links TRBV18 with TRBJ1-2; the D gene cannot be resolved reliably. The source is a man aged 45 to 65 with HIV. In nucleotide form, the sequence is TGTGCCAGCTCAGACCGGGGTAACTATGGCTACACCTTC. The translation is CASSDRGNYGYTF.